One and the same sample provided the 25 T cell receptor beta chains below, sequenced in a study of long-term antiretroviral therapy in people with HIV. Version v3.0 of the immunoSEQ assay was performed at survey level. Repertoires were generated with immunoSEQ multiplex PCR, while TCRdb's copy carries only in-frame clones and drops some. Found here are 28,000 or so clones, roughly 78% of them singletons; the top ten hold about 9.3%. Sequenced material: unsorted PBMCs, taken 1.5 years before starting antiretroviral therapy. The receptors come from a man between 18 and 29 years old with HIV.

The table lists this clone with a few counts. V and J are TRBV29-1 and TRBJ1-2, with D possibly TRBD1 on 5 matching bases. The CDR3 totals 12 residues. Germline-derived CDR1 and CDR2 are SQVTM and ANQGSEA. CDR3 DNA sequence: TGCTCGGGGCAGGGTAACAACTATGGCTACACCTTC. Translated, it gives CSGQGNNYGYTF.

The J gene is TRBJ2-1, the V gene TRBV28; 12 positions agree with TRBD1. V lost 3 bases to trimming and J lost 8 bases; unmatched junction nucleotides: 8. CDR3 length: 16 residues. Germline V gene sequence: CDR1 MDHEN, CDR2 SYDVKM. DNA for the CDR3: TGTGCCAGCAGTTTGAGGTGGGACAGGGGGCAGGATGAGCAGTTCTTC. Residues: CASSLRWDRGQDEQFF.

This chain joins TRBV14 and TRBJ2-5; no reliable D call. CDR3 size: 13 residues. V lost 0 bases, J lost 7 bases, and 9 bases lay in between. Germline CDR1 reads SGHDN; CDR2 reads FVKESK. CDR3 amino acids: CASSQERSRTQYF. DNA of the CDR3: TGTGCCAGCAGCCAAGAAAGGTCCCGGACCCAGTACTTC.

The genes are TRBV6-6 and TRBJ1-1, with D maybe TRBD1 (6 bases). Germline assignment: CDR1 MNHNY and CDR2 SVGAGI (reference sequence). V lost 6 bases and J lost 5, with 16 bases in between. The CDR3 runs to 14 residues. The CDR3 protein is CASSEAGTYTEAFF. CDR3 in DNA: TGTGCCAGCAGCGAGGCCGGGACATATACTGAAGCTTTCTTT.

This clone was observed once. V and J are TRBV5-4 and TRBJ2-7; 10 nucleotides match TRBD2. Germline CDR1 reads SGHNT; CDR2 reads YYREEE (reference sequence). The CDR3 is made up of 15 amino acids. Trimming removed 3 bases from V and 1 base from J; junction bases left unmatched: 4. Written as DNA, the CDR3 is TGTGCCAGCAGCTCTGGACTAGCGGCTTCCTACGAGCAGTACTTC. It specifies CASSSGLAASYEQYF.

V and J are TRBV5-4 and TRBJ2-5; 8 positions match TRBD1. Germline V gene data show CDR1 as SGHNT and CDR2 as YYREEE (reference sequence). Trimming at V came to 4 bases and at J to 5 bases, leaving 7 bases not matched to a gene. The CDR3 contains 14 residues. CDR3 DNA: TGTGCCAGCAGCCAGGGGGCAGGGGGGGAGACCCAGTACTTC. Its translation: CASSQGAGGETQYF.

This chain uses TRBV7-9 with TRBJ2-3; TRBD2 matches 7 bases. V was pared by 1 base and J by 0 bases, with 10 bases of the junction left unmatched. Per germline, CDR1 SEHNR and CDR2 FQNEAQ (reference sequence). The CDR3 runs 18 residues. The CDR3 bases are TGTGCCAGCAGCTTAGTCGGGCCTAGCGGAACTAGCACAGATACGCAGTATTTT. Amino acids: CASSLVGPSGTSTDTQYF. Combining the CDR3 with reference TRBV7-9 and TRBJ2-3 gives the whole variable domain DTGVSQNPRHKITKRGQNVTFRCDPISEHNRLYWYRQTLGQGPEFLTYFQNEAQLEKSRLLSDRFSAERPKGSFSTLEIQRTEQGDSAMYLCASSLVGPSGTSTDTQYFGPGTRLTVL.

This chain uses TRBV10-1 with TRBJ2-3; TRBD2 matches at 16 bases. Unmatched junction bases numbered 6, after V lost 7 bases and J lost 2 bases. Per germline, CDR1 WNHNN and CDR2 SYGVQD (reference sequence). The CDR3 is made up of 17 amino acids. CDR3 in DNA: TGCGCCAGCACTGGGACTAGCGGGAGGGAAAACACAGATACGCAGTATTTT. Amino acids: CASTGTSGRENTDTQYF.

The V call is TRBV7-6, the J call TRBJ2-7, with 8 bases aligning to TRBD1. Per germline, CDR1 SGHVS and CDR2 FNYEAQ. With V trimmed by 4 bases and J by 4 bases, 9 bases remained unmatched. The CDR3 is 15 amino acids. CDR3 protein: CASSSSATGEYEQYF. CDR3 in DNA: TGTGCCAGCAGCTCCTCCGCGACAGGGGAGTACGAGCAGTACTTC.

This chain connects TRBV15 to TRBJ1-2; D gene ambiguous. With 0 bases removed from V and 8 bases from J, the gap between germline ends came to 16 bases. Per the germline V gene, CDR1 is LNHNV and CDR2 is YYDKDF (reference sequence). The CDR3 consists of 15 residues. The CDR3 coding sequence is TGTGCCACCAGCAGAGATAGAGGAGGGAGAGACGGCTACACCTTC. It encodes CATSRDRGGRDGYTF.

This clone showed up just a few times. The J gene is TRBJ2-7, the V gene TRBV7-2; weak D call: TRBD2 (6 bases). V shed 5 bases and J shed 5 bases, with 13 bases lying between them. CDR1 SGHTA and CDR2 FQGNSA come from the germline V gene. The length of the CDR3 is 13 residues. The chain's CDR3 is CASSPSGLHEQYF. CDR3 coding DNA: TGTGCCAGCAGCCCAAGCGGGCTCCACGAGCAGTACTTC.

The chain links TRBV5-1 to TRBJ1-1; D possibly corresponds to TRBD1 (5 bases). The CDR3 loop spans 16 amino acids. V was cut by 0 bases and J by 0 bases, with 12 bases left in between. CDR1 and CDR2 (germline): SGHRS, YFSETQ. CDR3 DNA: TGCGCCAGCAGCTTGGCCAGGGTTGGAATGAACACTGAAGCTTTCTTT. It translates to CASSLARVGMNTEAFF. The complete variable domain, with remaining parts taken from reference TRBV5-1 and TRBJ1-1, reads KAGVTQTPRYLIKTRGQQVTLSCSPISGHRSVSWYQQTPGQGLQFLFEYFSETQRNKGNFPGRFSGRQFSNSRSEMNVSTLELGDSALYLCASSLARVGMNTEAFFGQGTRLTVV.

The rearrangement joins TRBV27 to TRBJ2-7; 7 bases map to TRBD2. Germline V gives CDR1 MNHEY, CDR2 SMNVEV (reference sequence). V lost 6 bases, J lost 4 bases, and 6 bases stayed unmatched. This CDR3 contains 13 residues. Here the CDR3 reads CASRRTREYEQYF. The DNA of the CDR3 is TGTGCCAGCAGGAGGACTAGGGAATACGAGCAGTACTTC.

The rearrangement links TRBV2 to TRBJ1-2; D remains ambiguous. V shed 0 bases and J shed 5 bases, with 16 bases lying between them. The CDR3 is 16 residues long. Germline V gene lookup returns CDR1 SNHLY and CDR2 FYNNEI. The CDR3 bases are TGTGCCAGCAGTGAAGCTCCGGGCGGAGGTGTTTATGGCTACACCTTC. Translated, it gives CASSEAPGGGVYGYTF.

The gene calls are TRBV6-1 and TRBJ1-4; perhaps TRBD1 as D (5 bases). Germline loops: CDR1 MNHNS, CDR2 SASEGT. Trimming pared 5 bases from V and 6 bases from J, leaving 16 bases between. The CDR3 runs 15 residues. CDR3 bases: TGTGCCAGCAGTCCTCGACTCCAGGGATATGAAAAACTGTTTTTT. Translation gives CASSPRLQGYEKLFF.

The rearrangement joins TRBV25-1 to TRBJ2-3, with D possibly matching TRBD2 (5 bases). CDR1 and CDR2 from the germline V gene are MGHDK and SYGVNS. Deletions cut 2 bases from V and 2 bases from J, with 8 bases between. The CDR3 length is 14 residues. The CDR3, as DNA: TGTGCCAGCAGTGAACCAGCGGTCACAGATACGCAGTATTTT. This translates into CASSEPAVTDTQYF.

The gene calls are TRBV30 and TRBJ2-3; 8 bases map to TRBD2. This CDR3 region has 16 residues. Germline loops: CDR1 GTSNPN, CDR2 SVGIG (reference sequence). V trimming: 5 bases; J trimming: 0 bases; junction bases outside the gene matches: 10. The CDR3 nucleotides read TGTGCCTGGGCCCCTGGGCTAGCGGGTAGCACAGATACGCAGTATTTT. Translating gives CAWAPGLAGSTDTQYF.

The chain carries TRBV19 and TRBJ2-7; 7 nucleotides line up with TRBD2. The CDR3 has 15 residues. Germline V CDR1 and CDR2: LNHDA, SQIVND (reference sequence). V dropped 1 base and J dropped 3; count of bases not matched to a gene: 6. CDR3 in amino acids: CASSIVSGKFYEQYF. CDR3 bases: TGTGCCAGTAGTATAGTAAGCGGGAAGTTCTACGAGCAGTACTTC.

The chain employs TRBV6-5 and TRBJ2-3; a possible D gene is TRBD2 (5 bases). The germline gives CDR1 MNHEY, CDR2 SVGAGI. The V end was cut by 4 bases, the J end by 2 bases, with 10 bases between. This CDR3 is built from 14 residues. The CDR3 here is CASSFRTVTDTQYF. CDR3 coding DNA: TGTGCCAGCAGTTTCCGGACTGTCACAGATACGCAGTATTTT.

V usage is TRBV9 and J usage is TRBJ1-4, with D possibly matching TRBD1 (6 bases). Trimming left V 0 bases short and J 8 bases short, with 29 bases between. Germline CDR1 is SGDLS and CDR2 is YYNGEE. The CDR3 length is 20 residues. In nucleotides, the CDR3 is TGTGCCAGCAGCGTAGTACGAGAGGGACAAGTATTACACGAGCGGGAAAAACTGTTTTTT. It yields the protein CASSVVREGQVLHEREKLFF. Together with reference TRBV9 and TRBJ1-4, the CDR3 gives the full variable domain: DSGVTQTPKHLITATGQRVTLRCSPRSGDLSVYWYQQSLDQGLQFLIQYYNGEERAKGNILERFSAQQFPDLHSELNLSSLELGDSALYFCASSVVREGQVLHEREKLFFGSGTQLSVL.

The chain is built from TRBV19 and TRBJ1-5; 9 bases fit TRBD1. Per the germline V gene, CDR1 is LNHDA and CDR2 is SQIVND (reference sequence). V lost 7 bases and J lost 8; bases outside the gene matches: 6. The CDR3 extends over 13 amino acids. This CDR3 is CASIGDREKPQHF. CDR3 sequence (DNA): TGTGCCAGTATTGGGGACAGGGAGAAGCCCCAGCATTTT.

CDR3 DNA sequence: TGCGCCAGCCATTCCAGACAGGGAGACACTGAAGCTTTCTTT. Protein: CASHSRQGDTEAFF. The J gene is TRBJ1-1, the V gene TRBV5-1, with TRBD1 matching over 7 bases. Trimming took 7 bases from V and 3 from J; bases not matched to a gene: 9. The CDR3 length is 14 residues. The germline V gene has CDR1 SGHRS and CDR2 YFSETQ.

The chain joins TRBV2 to TRBJ1-1; D uncertain. The CDR3 spans 13 residues. Trimming pared 8 bases from V and 10 bases from J, leaving 20 bases between. Germline assignment: CDR1 SNHLY and CDR2 FYNNEI. The CDR3 spells CASLSASRLGAFF. CDR3 coding DNA: TGTGCCAGCCTGTCCGCCTCTAGGTTGGGAGCTTTCTTT.

In its sample, this clone was seen a few times. The J gene is TRBJ1-5, the V gene TRBV4-1; no clear D. Germline values: CDR1 MGHRA, CDR2 YSYEKL. Trimming took off 0 bases at V and 6 bases at J, with 6 bases between the two ends. CDR3 size: 13 residues. In nucleotides, the CDR3 is TGCGCCAGCAGCCAAGATTTGAGTCAGCCCCAGCATTTT. Its translation is CASSQDLSQPQHF.

The chain has TRBV5-6 and TRBJ2-3; 7 bases align to TRBD2. The CDR3 contains 14 residues. V shed 0 bases and J 3 bases; nucleotides not matched to a gene: 1. CDR1 and CDR2 from the germline V gene are SGHDT and YYEEEE. This chain's CDR3 is CASSLGLATDTQYF. As DNA, the CDR3 is TGTGCCAGCAGCTTGGGACTAGCTACAGATACGCAGTATTTT.